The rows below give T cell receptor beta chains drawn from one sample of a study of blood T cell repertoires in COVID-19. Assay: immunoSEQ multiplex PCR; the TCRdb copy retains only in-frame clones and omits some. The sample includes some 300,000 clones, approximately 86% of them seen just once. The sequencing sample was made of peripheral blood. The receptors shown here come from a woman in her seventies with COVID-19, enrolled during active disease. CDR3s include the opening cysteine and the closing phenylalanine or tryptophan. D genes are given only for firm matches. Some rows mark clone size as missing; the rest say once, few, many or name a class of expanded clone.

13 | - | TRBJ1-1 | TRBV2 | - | TGTGCCAGCAATCCGACACCGAACACTGAAGCTTTCTTT | CASNPTPNTEAFF
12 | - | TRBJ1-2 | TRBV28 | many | TGTGCCAGCGGACCCAGGACAGAAGGCTACACCTTC | CASGPRTEGYTF
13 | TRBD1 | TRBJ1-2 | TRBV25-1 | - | TGTGCCAGCAGTGACCCAGGGGGCAGCGGCTACACCTTC | CASSDPGGSGYTF
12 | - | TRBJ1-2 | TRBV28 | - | TGTGCCAGCAGTTTGGGGCTCTATGGCTACACCTTC | CASSLGLYGYTF
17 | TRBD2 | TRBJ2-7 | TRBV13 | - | TGTGCCAGCAGCTCTTATCCCCTAGCGGGGGTTTACTACGAGCAGTACTTC | CASSSYPLAGVYYEQYF
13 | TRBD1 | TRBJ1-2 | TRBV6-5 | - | TGTGCCAGCAGTCCGGGACAGTACTATGGCTACACCTTC | CASSPGQYYGYTF
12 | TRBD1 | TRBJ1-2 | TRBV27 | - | TGTGCCAGCCAGGGGGTAAACTATGGCTACACCTTC | CASQGVNYGYTF
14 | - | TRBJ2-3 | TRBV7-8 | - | TGTGCCAGCAGCTATCGGGCGGAGGCAGATACGCAGTATTTT | CASSYRAEADTQYF
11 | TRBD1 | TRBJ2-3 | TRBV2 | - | TGTGCCAGCAGTGATGGGACAGGGAAGTATTTT | CASSDGTGKYF
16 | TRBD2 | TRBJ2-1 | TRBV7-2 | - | TGTGCCAGCAGCTTGGAGCGGAGCGGGGGGGCCGGTGAGCAGTTCTTC | CASSLERSGGAGEQFF
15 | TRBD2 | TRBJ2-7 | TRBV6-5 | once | TGTGCCAGCAACCAAAGTCGGGGGGGCCCTTACGAGCAGTACTTC | CASNQSRGGPYEQYF
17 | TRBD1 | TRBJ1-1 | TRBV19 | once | TGTGCCAGTAGTATGGGGGACAGGGGGTTCATGAACACTGAAGCTTTCTTT | CASSMGDRGFMNTEAFF
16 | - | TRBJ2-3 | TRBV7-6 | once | TGTGCCAGCAGCTTAGCCTTCGATGCGGGAACCTATACGCAGTATTTT | CASSLAFDAGTYTQYF
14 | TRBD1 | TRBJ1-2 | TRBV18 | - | TGTGCCAGCTCACCAAGTTCAGGGGACAGGGGCTACACCTTC | CASSPSSGDRGYTF
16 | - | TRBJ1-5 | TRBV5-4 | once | TGTGCCAGCAGCTTGGTGGTTTCCAGGGTGCAGCAGCCCCAGCATTTT | CASSLVVSRVQQPQHF
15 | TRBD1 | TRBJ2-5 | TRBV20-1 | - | TGCAGTGCTAGTCCCGGACAGGGTGAGAGCGAGACCCAGTACTTC | CSASPGQGESETQYF
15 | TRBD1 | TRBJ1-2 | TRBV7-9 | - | TGTGCCAGCAGCTCTAACTCAGGGGGCGCGGGCGGCTACACCTTC | CASSSNSGGAGGYTF
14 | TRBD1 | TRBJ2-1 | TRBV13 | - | TGTGCCAGCAGCACTGACAGGGGTAATGATGAGCAGTTCTTC | CASSTDRGNDEQFF
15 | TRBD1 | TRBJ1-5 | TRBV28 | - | TGTGCCAGCAGTTCTACCCGACAGGGAGGCCAGCCCCAGCATTTT | CASSSTRQGGQPQHF
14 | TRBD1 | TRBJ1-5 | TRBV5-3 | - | TGTGCCAGAAGCTTGGAAGGACAGGGCCAGCCCCAGCATTTT | CARSLEGQGQPQHF
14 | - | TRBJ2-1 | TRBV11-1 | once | TGTGCCAGCAGCCTGAGAAAACAGGGCGATGAGCAGTTCTTC | CASSLRKQGDEQFF
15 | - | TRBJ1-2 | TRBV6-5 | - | TGTGCCAGCAGTTACTCATCGGGGGTCTACTATGGCTACACCTTC | CASSYSSGVYYGYTF
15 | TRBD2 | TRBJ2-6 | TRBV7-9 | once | TGTGCCAGCAACGGGGGGAACTCTGGGGCCAACGTCCTGACTTTC | CASNGGNSGANVLTF
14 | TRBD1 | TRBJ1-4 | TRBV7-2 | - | TGTGCCAGCAGCTTGGACAGGGTGGGTGAAAAACTGTTTTTT | CASSLDRVGEKLFF
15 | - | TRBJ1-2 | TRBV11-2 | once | TGTGCCAGCAGCTTAGATTTTGGACAGCAGTATGGCTACACCTTC | CASSLDFGQQYGYTF
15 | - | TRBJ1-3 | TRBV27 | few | TGTGCCAGCAGCGAACAGGGTTTGTCTGGAAACACCATATATTTT | CASSEQGLSGNTIYF
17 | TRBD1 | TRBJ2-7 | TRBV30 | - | TGTGCCTGGAGCCCTATAACCACCGGGACAGGGGGTGCCGAGCAGTACTTC | CAWSPITTGTGGAEQYF
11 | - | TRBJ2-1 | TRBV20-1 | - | TGCAGTGCTAGAGAAGGACTTAAGCAGTTCTTC | CSAREGLKQFF
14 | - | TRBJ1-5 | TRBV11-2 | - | TGTGCCAGCAGCGATCAGGCAGGCAATCAGCCCCAGCATTTT | CASSDQAGNQPQHF
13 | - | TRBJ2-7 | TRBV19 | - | TGTGCCAGTAGTATAGGAGGGCAAGACGAGCAGTACTTC | CASSIGGQDEQYF
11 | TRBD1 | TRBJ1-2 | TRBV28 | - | TGTGCCAGCAGTGACAGGGATGGCTACACCTTC | CASSDRDGYTF
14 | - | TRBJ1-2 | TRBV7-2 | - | TGTGCCAGCAGCTCCCTCGACAGATACTATGGCTACACCTTC | CASSSLDRYYGYTF
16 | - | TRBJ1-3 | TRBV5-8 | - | TGTGCCAGCAGCCCCTATCTCACAGGGTCCCTGAACACCATATATTTT | CASSPYLTGSLNTIYF
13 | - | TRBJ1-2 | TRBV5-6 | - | TGTGCCAGCAGCTTACAGAGTTCCTGGGGCTACACCTTC | CASSLQSSWGYTF
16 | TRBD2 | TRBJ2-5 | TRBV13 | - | TGTGCCAGCAGCTTAGTGGGGCTAGCGGGGGGAGAGACCCAGTACTTC | CASSLVGLAGGETQYF
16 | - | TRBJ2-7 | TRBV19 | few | TGTGCCAGTAGGTCCAGTTTGGGACACCTGCGGGTTGGGCAGTACTTC | CASRSSLGHLRVGQYF
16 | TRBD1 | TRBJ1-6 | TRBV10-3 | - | TGTGCCATCAGTGAGTACGGAGGACAGGGATATTCACCCCTCCACTTT | CAISEYGGQGYSPLHF
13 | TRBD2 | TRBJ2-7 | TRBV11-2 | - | TGTGCCAGCAGGACTAGCGGTGACTACGAGCAGTACTTC | CASRTSGDYEQYF
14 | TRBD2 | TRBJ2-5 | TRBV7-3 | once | TGTGCCAGCAGCCCCTCGGGGGGGCTGGAGACCCAGTACTTC | CASSPSGGLETQYF
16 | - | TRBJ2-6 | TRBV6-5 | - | TGTGCCAGCAGTTACGCAGGGTCCTCTGGGGCCAACGTCCTGACTTTC | CASSYAGSSGANVLTF